This TCR beta chain was documented in a study of shared clonotypes between healthy human individuals (dated by TCRdb to about 2020). Background for the entire study: A couple of women and three men aged 18 to 49 years were included in the cohort. Leukapheresis yielded between about 0.8 and 9.5 billion PBMCs per donor. To increase sequencing depth and limit assay-specific biases, TCR repertoire library preparation and sequencing were carried out by different laboratories using diverse techniques. Blood TCR repertoires of five healthy adults were deeply sequenced to estimate repertoire size and the extent of clonotype sharing between individuals. For each donor, three plates each were used for CD4 naive and CD4 memory, two plates were used for CD8 naive, and one plate was used for CD8 memory.

The CDR3 spans 15 residues, from the cysteine through the phenylalanine. The DNA shown is the 45-base CDR3, in frame from base 1. The germline V gene gives CDR1 as SGHTS and CDR2 as YDEGEE. V and J are trimmed by 4 bases and 2 bases, and the gene matches miss 2 bases of the junction. As regards this clone: Its cognate antigen has yet to be identified. Nothing much larger sits one base from this clone, and base qualities are not available.

Using the deep immunoSEQ assay, multiplex PCR amplified TCR CDR3 regions from genomic DNA. Extracted genomic DNA from each cell subset was spread evenly across all wells of several immunoSEQ 96-well plates, with each plate serving as a replicate. Each replicate PCR for sorted subsets received about 220 ng genomic DNA, equal to around 32,000 T cell genomes. The purified libraries were quantified using a Qubit 3.0 fluorometer, sized with a Bioanalyzer 2100, and then quantified again using the KAPA Library Quantification kit. Every immunoSEQ 96-well plate was sequenced on a separate single-read 150-cycle Illumina NextSeq 550 flow cell. The authors' pipeline ran thus. The immunoSEQ output contained only junctional sequences without quality scores, so filtering could not match that applied to full-length reads. Sequences were annotated with PyIR, a Python wrapper for IgBLAST v1.9, and V/J genes and CDR3 were assigned using IMGT germline references. Reads were filtered out if the reads had weak V/J assignments (E-value above 1e-6), no CDR3, stop codons, out-of-frame junctions, or ambiguous translated residues. A V3J clonotype was defined by an identical inferred V gene, J gene, and CDR3 amino acid sequence. To compute the percentage overlap between repertoires, the number of shared unique clonotypes was divided by the size of the smaller repertoire. Repertoire richness was assessed with RTK rarefaction, the Chao1 estimator, and Recon v2.1 estimates of unobserved clonotypes. For all TCRbeta clonotypes obtained by the gDNA method from a few donors, generation probabilities were computed with OLGA. Entries here come from immuneACCESS through TCRdb and include only in-frame sequences with V and J called. Some clones fail to appear in such tables; in the studies checked, an unresolved V gene covers under half of the shortfall, and the cause of the remainder is unknown. V and J calls and clone size are those listed in that table; D and trimming were worked out from the DNA. The sample profile shows about 1 million clones; about three quarters of them were found once. Approximately 1.5% of the sample belongs to the ten largest clones.

Overall study results and their limits: The small number of donors limited the genetic and exposure-history diversity represented. Pairwise subsampling indicated that sequencing depth was expected to affect the degree of clonotype sharing among donors. Compared with non-shared clonotypes, the clonotypes found in all four sorted-subset donors had higher generation probabilities. Incomplete sequencing was indicated by rarefaction of sorted-subset datasets, despite the large sequencing depth. Only blood was sampled, and tissue TCR repertoires likely differ from those in blood. Roughly 5.2% of naive CD4, roughly 3.6% of naive CD8, approximately 2% of memory CD4, and more than 0.35% of memory CD8 clonotypes were shared across several donors. Larger estimated clonotype richness was generally found for naive subsets than for memory subsets.

The donors were healthy, HIV-negative adults who had no recently reported acute infections or vaccinations. Every donor was a Caucasian adult living in Nashville, Tennessee, USA. CD4+ T cells were enriched by magnetic negative selection, after which naive cells were positively selected on CD45RA and the negative fraction was taken as the memory subset. After blood collection by leukapheresis, PBMCs were isolated using Ficoll-Histopaque density gradient centrifugation and then cryopreserved in the vapor phase of liquid nitrogen. Purity and quantity of every magnetically sorted T cell population were checked by analytical flow cytometry. Genomic DNA was isolated from every sorted fraction and measured by UV absorbance on a Nanodrop 2000c.

This sequence was found in a man younger than 30 in good health. The chain links TRBV5-8 with TRBJ2-5; TRBD2 aligns with 13 central bases. The sequenced sample consisted of memory CD4+ T cells sorted from blood. The sample's cell subset or site, from its label and the paper: CD45RA-negative fraction. The DNA sequence follows: TGTGCCAGCAGCCCGGGACTAGCGGGACAAGAGACCCAGTACTTC. Its translation reads: CASSPGLAGQETQYF.